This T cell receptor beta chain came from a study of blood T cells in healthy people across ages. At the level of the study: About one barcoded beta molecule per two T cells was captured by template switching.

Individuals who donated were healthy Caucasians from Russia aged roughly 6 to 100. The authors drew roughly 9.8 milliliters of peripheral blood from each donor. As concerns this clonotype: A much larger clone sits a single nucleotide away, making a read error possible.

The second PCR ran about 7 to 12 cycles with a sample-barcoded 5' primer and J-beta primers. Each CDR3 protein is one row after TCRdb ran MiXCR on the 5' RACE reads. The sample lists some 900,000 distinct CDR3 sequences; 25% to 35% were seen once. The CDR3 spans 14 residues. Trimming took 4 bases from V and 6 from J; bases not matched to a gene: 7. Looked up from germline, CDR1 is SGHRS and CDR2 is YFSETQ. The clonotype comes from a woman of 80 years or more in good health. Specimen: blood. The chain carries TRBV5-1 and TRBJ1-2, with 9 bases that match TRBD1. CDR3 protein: CASSTGQGPHGYTF. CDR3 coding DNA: TGCGCCAGCAGCACCGGACAGGGGCCCCATGGCTACACCTTC.